The 25 T cell receptor beta chains given below trace back to one sample, sequenced in a study of blood T cell repertoires in COVID-19. TCRdb's table, derived via immunoSEQ multiplex PCR, lists solely in-frame clones and lacks some. The table includes roughly 300,000 clones, around 85% detected once. The sample taken for sequencing was PBMCs or T cells enriched from blood (not recorded which). The receptors were gathered from a woman aged 50 to 60 who had recovered from COVID-19.

The chain links TRBV5-1 to TRBJ2-7; 7 nucleotides align to TRBD2. V was clipped by 7 bases and J by 1 base; unmatched bases: 8. Germline lookup yields CDR1 SGHRS and CDR2 YFSETQ. This CDR3 region has 14 residues. The CDR3 is CASAEWEGSYEQYF. The CDR3 nucleotides are TGCGCCAGCGCGGAGTGGGAGGGATCCTACGAGCAGTACTTC.

This clone has just one count. The J gene is TRBJ2-7, the V gene TRBV30; tentative D call: TRBD2 (6 bases). The V end lost 6 bases, the J end lost 0 bases, and 12 bases lay between the germline ends. Germline V gene data show CDR1 as GTSNPN and CDR2 as SVGIG (reference sequence). This CDR3 region has 13 residues. In DNA, the CDR3 is TGTGCCTGTCGCGGGACGTACTCCTACGAGCAGTACTTC. Its translation: CACRGTYSYEQYF.

This clone was recorded only once. The genes are TRBV4-1 and TRBJ2-5; D is possibly TRBD1 (5 bases). Germline V gene data show CDR1 as MGHRA and CDR2 as YSYEKL. Between the trimmed V and J ends, which lost 3 bases and 5 bases, there was a span of 16 bases. The CDR3 contains 15 residues. CDR3 residues: CASSQPEAGYETQYF. In DNA form, the CDR3 reads TGCGCCAGCAGCCAGCCGGAAGCAGGGTACGAGACCCAGTACTTC.

This clone was seen a single time. The sample contains more than one DNA sequence encoding this CDR3. J is TRBJ2-2 and V is TRBV24-1; TRBD2 is a possible D gene (6 bases). The CDR3 has 16 residues. Germline assignment: CDR1 KGHDR and CDR2 SFDVKD. V was pared by 4 bases and J by 2 bases, with 13 bases between. The CDR3 loop is CATSDPGGANTGELFF. The DNA of the CDR3 is TGTGCCACCAGTGACCCCGGCGGGGCAAACACCGGGGAGCTGTTTTTT.

The CDR3 here is CASSQVTRGPDGNTIYF. DNA for the CDR3: TGTGCCAGCAGCCAAGTCACCAGGGGGCCGGATGGAAACACCATATATTTT. The chain uses TRBV3-1 (or the pseudogene TRBV3-2) and TRBJ1-3; 8 positions match TRBD1. Germline V CDR1 and CDR2: LGHDT, YNNKEL (reference sequence). V gave up 1 base and J gave up 3 bases; unmatched junction bases: 8. The CDR3 is 17 residues long.

This chain joins TRBV7-8 and TRBJ1-2, with D possibly being TRBD1 (6 bases). V gave up 5 bases and J gave up 8 bases, with 18 bases separating them. Germline V CDR1 and CDR2: SGHVS, FQNEAQ. The CDR3 has 14 amino acids. DNA for the CDR3: TGTGCCAGCAGCGCCCACAGGGTCCCGAGAGGCTACACCTTC. Amino acid sequence: CASSAHRVPRGYTF.

The V and J genes are TRBV4-2 and TRBJ2-5; D uncertain. The V end was cut by 1 base, the J end by 5 bases, with 8 bases between. Germline values: CDR1 LGHNA, CDR2 YNFKEQ. The CDR3 covers 13 residues. CDR3 region: CASSQVGVETQYF. For the CDR3, the DNA is TGTGCCAGCAGCCAAGTAGGAGTGGAGACCCAGTACTTC.

The CDR3 DNA reads TGTGCCAGCAGCCCTTTCAGGGGAGACGGAAACACCATATATTTT. This sequence encodes CASSPFRGDGNTIYF. V is TRBV7-2 and J is TRBJ1-3; D may be TRBD1 (6 bases). This CDR3 comprises 15 residues. The germline V and J ends were trimmed by 5 bases and 4 bases, with 15 bases remaining between them. From germline, CDR1 is SGHTA and CDR2 FQGNSA. The variable domain in full, with the rest retrieved from reference TRBV7-2 and TRBJ1-3, is GAGVSQSPSNKVTEKGKDVELRCDPISGHTALYWYRQSLGQGLEFLIYFQGNSAPDKSGLPSDRFSAERTGGSVSTLTIQRTQQEDSAVYLCASSPFRGDGNTIYFGEGSWLTVV.

The rearrangement joins TRBV30 to TRBJ1-1, with D perhaps TRBD1 (6 bases). The CDR3 spans 17 residues. The germline V gene has CDR1 GTSNPN and CDR2 SVGIG (reference sequence). V lost 1 base and J lost 0, with 18 bases in between. In nucleotides, the CDR3 is TGTGCCTGGAGTGAAGGGTGGTCAGGGGCTATGAACACTGAAGCTTTCTTT. Protein sequence: CAWSEGWSGAMNTEAFF.

V gene TRBV2 combines with J gene TRBJ1-6; 7 nucleotides line up with TRBD1. Germline CDR1 and CDR2: SNHLY and FYNNEI. The CDR3 sequence is 13 residues long. V trimming: 8 bases; J trimming: 8 bases; junction bases outside the gene matches: 6. DNA of the CDR3: TGTGCCAGCCTAATAGACAGGGATTCACCCCTCCACTTT. Translation gives CASLIDRDSPLHF. The whole variable domain, remainder taken from reference TRBV2 and TRBJ1-6, is EPEVTQTPSHQVTQMGQEVILRCVPISNHLYFYWYRQILGQKVEFLVSFYNNEISEKSEIFDDQFSVERPDGSNFTLKIRSTKLEDSAMYFCASLIDRDSPLHFGNGTRLTVT.

V and J are TRBV7-2 and TRBJ1-3; unclear D gene. Trimming shortened V by 7 bases and J by 0 bases, and 13 bases separated the two germline ends. Germline V gene sequence: CDR1 SGHTA, CDR2 FQGNSA. The CDR3 consists of 15 residues. CDR3 region: CASMKQRVSGNTIYF. The CDR3 region has the DNA TGTGCCAGCATGAAACAGAGGGTCTCTGGAAACACCATATATTTT.

This clone was picked up one time. The rearrangement uses TRBV13 and TRBJ1-5; D is undetermined. CDR1 is PRHDT and CDR2 is FYEKMQ in the germline V gene (reference sequence). V gave up 0 bases and J gave up 2 bases, with 11 bases separating them. The CDR3 spans 16 residues. Here the CDR3 reads CASSLGPAGRNQPQHF. As DNA, the CDR3 is TGTGCCAGCAGCTTAGGACCGGCAGGTCGCAATCAGCCCCAGCATTTT. The complete variable domain, with remaining parts taken from reference TRBV13 and TRBJ1-5, reads AAGVIQSPRHLIKEKRETATLKCYPIPRHDTVYWYQQGPGQDPQFLISFYEKMQSDKGSIPDRFSAQQFSDYHSELNMSSLELGDSALYFCASSLGPAGRNQPQHFGDGTRLSIL.

V and J are TRBV6-2 or TRBV6-3 and TRBJ2-7; D may be TRBD2 (5 bases). V lost 5 bases and J 7 bases, leaving 24 bases between the germline ends. The V gene's germline CDR1 is MNHEY and CDR2 SVGEGT. The CDR3 covers 16 residues. This chain's CDR3 is CASSEGWEAKGREQYF. In DNA, the CDR3 is TGTGCCAGCAGTGAGGGTTGGGAAGCAAAGGGTCGGGAGCAGTACTTC.

The chain uses TRBV7-2 and TRBJ1-1; the D gene is possibly TRBD1 (5 bases). CDR3 size: 13 residues. V lost 4 bases and J 7 bases, leaving 13 bases between the germline ends. Germline V lookup: CDR1 SGHTA, CDR2 FQGNSA. The CDR3 is CASSWAGGYEAFF. The DNA for the CDR3 is TGTGCCAGCAGCTGGGCGGGGGGATATGAAGCTTTCTTT.

The rearrangement links TRBV10-1 to TRBJ1-5; D is possibly TRBD1 (6 bases). Germline V CDR1 and CDR2: WNHNN, SYGVQD (reference sequence). The CDR3 sequence is 18 residues long. With 2 bases removed from V and 0 bases from J, the gap between germline ends came to 17 bases. The CDR3, as DNA: TGCGCCAGCAGTGAGCCGGGGCAGGGGACCCATAGCAATCAGCCCCAGCATTTT. This gives the protein CASSEPGQGTHSNQPQHF.

The rearrangement uses TRBV30 and TRBJ1-4; D uncertain. CDR1 GTSNPN and CDR2 SVGIG come from the germline V gene (reference sequence). Trimming took off 5 bases at V and 6 bases at J, with 13 bases between the two ends. The CDR3 spans 13 residues. The CDR3 sequence: CAWSGQEDEKLFF. CDR3 DNA: TGTGCCTGGTCCGGGCAGGAGGATGAAAAACTGTTTTTT.

The rearrangement links TRBV28 to TRBJ1-1; D gene uncertain. This CDR3 has 14 amino acids. V lost 8 bases and J lost 1, with 14 bases in between. The V gene's germline CDR1 is MDHEN and CDR2 SYDVKM. The CDR3 DNA sequence: TGTGCCAGCGAACGCCTCAGAGGGAACACTGAAGCTTTCTTT. It is translated as CASERLRGNTEAFF.

The chain carries TRBV7-9 and TRBJ1-2; a possible D gene is TRBD1 (5 bases). The CDR3 length is 14 residues. V dropped 5 bases and J dropped 3 bases, with 13 bases sitting between them. The germline gives CDR1 SEHNR, CDR2 FQNEAQ (reference sequence). The CDR3 DNA reads as TGTGCCAGCAGCCCAGTGGGGCAGGACTATGGCTACACCTTC. Its protein product is CASSPVGQDYGYTF. The whole variable domain, remainder taken from reference TRBV7-9 and TRBJ1-2, is DTGVSQNPRHKITKRGQNVTFRCDPISEHNRLYWYRQTLGQGPEFLTYFQNEAQLEKSRLLSDRFSAERPKGSFSTLEIQRTEQGDSAMYLCASSPVGQDYGYTFGSGTRLTVV.

The rearrangement links TRBV29-1 to TRBJ1-4; D may be TRBD1 (5 bases). Germline V CDR1 and CDR2: SQVTM, ANQGSEA. The CDR3 covers 13 residues. V lost 6 bases to trimming and J lost 0 bases, with 8 bases between them. For the CDR3, the DNA is TGCAGCGTCACGGGGGCAACTAATGAAAAACTGTTTTTT. Translation gives CSVTGATNEKLFF.

The J gene is TRBJ2-3, the V gene TRBV10-3, with D perhaps matching TRBD2 (6 bases). V was trimmed by 7 bases and J by 6 bases, leaving 29 bases between them. Germline lookup yields CDR1 ENHRY and CDR2 SYGVKD. The CDR3 consists of 18 residues. The CDR3 DNA reads as TGTGCCATCACCGATCCCCTTTTAAGCGGGCACCGTGGGGATACGCAGTATTTT. Its protein is CAITDPLLSGHRGDTQYF.

This chain links TRBV30 with TRBJ1-3; 7 bases fit TRBD1. The germline CDR1 and CDR2 sequences are GTSNPN and SVGIG (reference sequence). The CDR3 loop spans 17 amino acids. V lost 2 bases and J lost 0; bases outside the gene matches: 10. The CDR3 sequence is CAWSSPGGFPSGNTIYF. The CDR3 DNA follows: TGTGCCTGGAGTTCCCCAGGGGGTTTCCCCTCTGGAAACACCATATATTTT.

The chain couples TRBV11-1 to TRBJ2-5; TRBD2 matches at 8 bases. The CDR3 covers 13 residues. Germline-derived CDR1 and CDR2 are SGHAT and FQDESV (reference sequence). V dropped 3 bases and J dropped 5; count of bases not matched to a gene: 2. CDR3 nucleotides: TGTGCCAGCAGCTTCGGGGGGGCGGAGACCCAGTACTTC. It codes for CASSFGGAETQYF. Full variable domain (missing parts from reference TRBV11-1 and TRBJ2-5): EAEVAQSPRYKITEKSQAVAFWCDPISGHATLYWYRQILGQGPELLVQFQDESVVDDSQLPKDRFSAERLKGVDSTLKIQPAELGDSAMYLCASSFGGAETQYFGPGTRLLVL.

V is TRBV4-1 and J is TRBJ1-5; perhaps TRBD1 as D (5 bases). Germline V gene lookup returns CDR1 MGHRA and CDR2 YSYEKL. The V end lost 8 bases, the J end lost 3 bases, and 14 bases lay between the germline ends. This CDR3 contains 14 residues. The DNA for the CDR3 is TGCGCCAGCCGTGAGGTAGGGGTCAATCAGCCCCAGCATTTT. Translation gives CASREVGVNQPQHF.

Written as DNA, the CDR3 is TGTGCCAGCAGCCAGGACAGGGCTGGGGAGCTGTTTTTT. It codes for CASSQDRAGELFF. The chain carries TRBV3-1 (or the pseudogene TRBV3-2) and TRBJ2-2; the match to TRBD1 covers 8 bases. Looked up from germline, CDR1 is LGHDT and CDR2 is YNNKEL (reference sequence). V lost 3 bases, J lost 8 bases, and 2 bases stayed unmatched. This CDR3 is 13 amino acids long.

The chain is built from TRBV7-3 and TRBJ1-1; no reliable D call. V was clipped by 4 bases and J by 7 bases, with 13 bases between them. CDR1 SGHTA and CDR2 FQGTGA come from the germline V gene. The CDR3 totals 13 residues. CDR3 bases: TGTGCCAGCAGCTCGACGGGGATTGGTGAAGCTTTCTTT. It translates to CASSSTGIGEAFF.